These 27 T cell receptor beta chains were sequenced from one sample in a study of T cells in women clearing cervical HPV infection. Libraries were prepared by immunoSEQ multiplex PCR; TCRdb keeps only in-frame clonotypes and omits some of them. Found here are 39,000 or so clones; the top ten clones hold 6.4%. The sequencing input was blood buffy coat. Source of these receptors: a woman between 18 and 70 years old with a cervical HPV16 infection that either progressed to CIN3+ or cleared (not recorded which).

Notes on this clone: Sequencing ends 3 residues short of the CDR3 end; the germline J gene provides the rest. The chain recombines TRBV2 with TRBJ2-2, with D possibly TRBD2 on 6 matching bases. The CDR3 is made up of 15 amino acids. Germline V CDR1 and CDR2: SNHLY, FYNNEI. V was shortened by 4 bases and J by 3 bases, with 12 bases between the two germline ends. CDR3 protein: CASSVRLADTGELFF. CDR3 DNA, as far as it was read: TGTGCCAGCAGTGTAAGGTTAGCGGACACCGGGGAG.

Points on this clone: The CDR3 is cut off 3 residues early in the read; its end comes from the germline J gene. The V gene is TRBV2, the J gene TRBJ2-5, with D hard to call. The CDR3 runs 13 residues. Germline V lookup: CDR1 SNHLY, CDR2 FYNNEI. Trimming pared 3 bases from V and 2 bases from J, leaving 7 bases between. The DNA read from the CDR3 is TGTGCCAGCAGTGAGTGGCAGCAAGAGACC. Its translation: CASSEWQQET. The whole CDR3 region reads CASSEWQQETQYF.

A word on this clone: The read comes to an end 3 residues before the CDR3 does, leaving the germline J gene to fill in the end. This chain connects TRBV23-1 to TRBJ2-2; D not resolved. TRBV23-1 is known as an ORF, though its function is uncertain. The CDR3 totals 10 residues. CDR3 amino acids: CASSLSVLFF. The sequenced part of the CDR3 DNA is TGCGCCAGCAGTCTGAGCGTG.

Turning to this clone: The CDR3 end is not reached by the read, which stops 3 residues before it; the germline J gene fills it in. J is TRBJ1-2 and V is TRBV7-2; 8 positions agree with TRBD1. The CDR3 sequence is 14 residues long. The germline gives CDR1 SGHTA, CDR2 FQGNSA. The J segment lost 7 bases and the V segment lost 5 bases, leaving 9 bases of the junction unmatched. Incomplete CDR3 DNA: TGTGCCAGCAGCCGTCAGACAGGGGCCAGTGGC. Its translation is CASSRQTGASG. The whole CDR3 protein is CASSRQTGASGYTF.

About this clone itself: The read ends 3 residues early relative to the CDR3; the germline J gene fills the gap. V and J are TRBV19 and TRBJ2-7, with 7 nucleotides matching TRBD1. In germline, CDR1 is LNHDA, CDR2 SQIVND (reference sequence). The CDR3 extends over 14 amino acids. V dropped 4 bases and J dropped 3; count of bases not matched to a gene: 6. The CDR3 loop reads CASSRTGFDYEQYF. CDR3 DNA (partial): TGTGCCAGTAGTAGGACAGGATTCGACTACGAG.

With regard to this clone: The sequenced fragment ends 3 residues before the CDR3 boundary, so the rest is inferred from the germline J gene. V is TRBV5-1 and J is TRBJ1-4; possibly TRBD1 for D (6 bases). The CDR3 runs 14 residues. V was trimmed by 5 bases and J by 2 bases, leaving 10 bases between them. The germline gives CDR1 SGHRS, CDR2 YFSETQ. This chain's CDR3 is CASSWTVTNEKLFF. The covered CDR3 bases are TGCGCCAGCAGTTGGACAGTGACTAATGAAAAA.

To note about this clone: The sequence runs out 3 residues before the end of the CDR3; the remainder is reconstructed from the germline J gene. This chain joins TRBV20-1 and TRBJ2-1; TRBD1 might be the D (5 bases). V was pared by 5 bases and J by 5 bases, with 13 bases between. Germline V gene sequence: CDR1 DFQATT, CDR2 SNEGSKA (reference sequence). This CDR3 has 13 residues. CDR3 DNA (partial): TGCAGTGCTGGCTACAGGATAAACAATGAG. As protein: CSAGYRINNE. In full, the CDR3 reads CSAGYRINNEQFF.

About this clone: Coverage ceases 3 residues before the CDR3 finishes, and the germline J gene fills in the end. V and J are TRBV20-1 and TRBJ2-1, with 8 bases identical to TRBD2. This CDR3 contains 15 residues. The V gene end was trimmed by 2 bases and the J gene end by 3 bases; junction bases not matched to a gene: 6. CDR1 is DFQATT and CDR2 is SNEGSKA in the germline V gene (reference sequence). The sequenced CDR3 bases are TGCAGTGCTAGAATAAAACGGGGGGGCTACAATGAG. This encodes CSARIKRGGYNE. In full, the CDR3 is CSARIKRGGYNEQFF.

As regards this clone: The CDR3 end falls 3 residues outside the read, so it is completed with the germline J gene. V is TRBV19 and J is TRBJ2-4, with TRBD1 as a possible D gene (6 bases). Per the germline V gene, CDR1 is LNHDA and CDR2 is SQIVND (reference sequence). This CDR3 has 16 residues. The covered CDR3 bases are TGTGCCAGTAACCCCATCGTAGGTGGCAGGGGCTATGGT. It is translated as CASNPIVGGRGYG. The entire CDR3 reads CASNPIVGGRGYGQYF.

For this clone: The read finishes 3 residues shy of the CDR3 end, and the germline J gene is used to complete it. This chain connects TRBV7-2 to TRBJ1-5; 9 nucleotides match TRBD1. This CDR3 is 14 amino acids long. CDR1 is SGHTA and CDR2 is FQGNSA in the germline V gene. V shed 5 bases and J 7 bases; nucleotides not matched to a gene: 6. The covered CDR3 bases are TGTGCCAGCAGCGGACAGGGGTTTGGCCAGCCC. Protein product: CASSGQGFGQP. From start to end, the CDR3 is CASSGQGFGQPQHF.

Worth noting for this clone: Read coverage stops 3 residues before the CDR3 terminus; the germline J gene supplies the remainder. The genes are TRBV2 and TRBJ1-2; possible D gene TRBD1, 5 bases. The CDR3 length is 15 residues. The V end was cut by 0 bases, the J end by 7 bases, with 15 bases between. The germline CDR1 and CDR2 sequences are SNHLY and FYNNEI. The CDR3 bases that were read are TGTGCCAGCAGTGAAGCCTCACAGGAGATCGGTGGC. Translating it yields CASSEASQEIGG. The whole CDR3 reads CASSEASQEIGGYTF.

With regard to this clone: The missing CDR3 end, 3 residues past where the read stops, is filled in from the germline J gene. The V and J genes are TRBV7-2 and TRBJ2-7; D is possibly TRBD1 (6 bases). Looked up from germline, CDR1 is SGHTA and CDR2 is FQGNSA. V lost 2 bases and J lost 5, with 10 bases in between. This CDR3 is 13 amino acids long. The chain's CDR3 is CASSLRSGDEQYF. The sequenced part of the CDR3 DNA is TGTGCCAGCAGCTTAAGGTCAGGGGACGAG.

With regard to this clone: The CDR3 end falls 3 residues outside the read, so it is completed with the germline J gene. The chain couples TRBV2 to TRBJ1-3; maybe TRBD1 (5 bases). CDR1 SNHLY and CDR2 FYNNEI come from the germline V gene. V dropped 5 bases and J dropped 3 bases, with 11 bases sitting between them. This CDR3 comprises 14 residues. CDR3 DNA, as far as it was read: TGTGCCAGCAGTCCACAGGTTTATGGAAACACC. Its protein product is CASSPQVYGNT. The CDR3 in full is CASSPQVYGNTIYF.

A note on this clone: The read terminates 3 residues before the CDR3 end, so the remaining end is supplied by the germline J gene. The genes are TRBV19 and TRBJ2-3, with D possibly matching TRBD2 (6 bases). CDR1 is LNHDA, CDR2 SQIVND, per germline (reference sequence). V lost 5 bases, J lost 2 bases, and 8 bases lay in between. The CDR3 is made up of 13 amino acids. The CDR3 bases that were read are TGTGCCAGTAGTCGGGGGTTCACAGATACG. The encoded protein is CASSRGFTDT. The CDR3, in full, reads CASSRGFTDTQYF.

Remarks on this clone: With the read ending 3 residues before the CDR3 end, the germline J gene is used to fill in that end. The rearrangement uses TRBV7-3 and TRBJ2-1; 9 nucleotides match TRBD1. Germline lookup yields CDR1 SGHTA and CDR2 FQGTGA. Trimming cost V 3 bases and J 0 bases; bases outside gene matches: 0. This CDR3 region has 15 residues. The part of the CDR3 DNA that was read is TGTGCCAGCAGCTTGACAGGGGGCTCCTACAATGAG. This codes for CASSLTGGSYNE. The whole CDR3 sequence reads CASSLTGGSYNEQFF.

Partial CDR3 DNA: TGTGCCAGCAGCCAAGATAGGACATATAATTCACCC. Its translation: CASSQDRTYNSP. From start to end, the CDR3 is CASSQDRTYNSPLHF. The V and J genes are TRBV14 and TRBJ1-6; D possibly corresponds to TRBD1 (5 bases). The CDR3 extends 3 residues past the end of the read, so its final part is completed from the germline J gene. Germline CDR1 reads SGHDN; CDR2 reads FVKESK. CDR3 length: 15 residues. Deletions cut 0 bases from V and 4 bases from J, with 7 bases between.

Remarks on this clone: Read data end 3 residues before the CDR3 end; the end is taken from the germline J gene. This chain uses TRBV20-1 with TRBJ1-5; possible D gene TRBD1, 6 bases. The CDR3 loop spans 15 amino acids. The ends were cut back, 4 bases at V and 0 bases at J, with 13 bases in the middle. Germline lookup yields CDR1 DFQATT and CDR2 SNEGSKA (reference sequence). The CDR3 bases that were read are TGCAGTGCTATTCAACCCAGGGGTAGCAATCAGCCC. Amino acid sequence: CSAIQPRGSNQP. The complete CDR3 reads CSAIQPRGSNQPQHF.

With respect to this clone: The read finishes 3 residues shy of the CDR3 end, and the germline J gene is used to complete it. J is TRBJ2-7 and V is TRBV7-9; possibly TRBD2 for D (5 bases). The CDR3 spans 15 residues. Germline V gives CDR1 SEHNR, CDR2 FQNEAQ (reference sequence). Trimming left V 1 base short and J 2 bases short, with 12 bases between. The CDR3 bases that were read are TGTGCCAGCAGCTTAGGATCAGCGGTAACCTACGAG. Its protein is CASSLGSAVTYE. The entire CDR3 protein is CASSLGSAVTYEQYF.

Concerning this clone itself: The read comes to an end 3 residues before the CDR3 does, leaving the germline J gene to fill in the end. The chain combines TRBV7-9 with TRBJ2-4, with D uncertain. This CDR3 has 15 amino acids. Germline values: CDR1 SEHNR, CDR2 FQNEAQ (reference sequence). CDR3: CASSLGGSSFYGQYF. The DNA read from the CDR3 is TGTGCCAGCAGCTTAGGCGGCAGCTCTTTCTATGGT.

Concerning this clone itself: The missing CDR3 end, 3 residues past where the read stops, is filled in from the germline J gene. This chain links TRBV20-1 with TRBJ1-2, with 10 bases fitting TRBD1. CDR3 length equals 15 residues. With V trimmed by 3 bases and J by 2 bases, 6 bases remained unmatched. Germline V CDR1 and CDR2: DFQATT, SNEGSKA (reference sequence). CDR3 sequence reads: CSARHRQGANYGYTF. The CDR3 DNA, read in part, is TGCAGTGCTAGGCATCGACAGGGGGCAAACTATGGC.

The part of the CDR3 DNA that was read is TGTGCCAGCACCGACGGACAAAAACAAGCTCAGCCC. Protein: CASTDGQKQAQP. The complete CDR3 protein is CASTDGQKQAQPQHF. This chain connects TRBV12-3 or TRBV12-4 to TRBJ1-5, with D possibly being TRBD1 (5 bases). Coverage ceases 3 residues before the CDR3 finishes, and the germline J gene fills in the end. Trimming removed 7 bases at V and 6 bases at J, with 19 bases between. There are 15 residues in the CDR3.

As concerns this clone: The CDR3 is cut off 3 residues early in the read; its end comes from the germline J gene. The chain employs TRBV6-2 or TRBV6-3 and TRBJ1-2; tentatively, D is TRBD1 (6 bases). The V end lost 2 bases, the J end lost 2 bases, and 9 bases lay between the germline ends. CDR1 MNHEY and CDR2 SVGEGT come from the germline V gene. The CDR3 contains 14 residues. The CDR3 reads CASSYEQGNYGYTF. The covered CDR3 bases are TGTGCCAGCAGTTACGAACAGGGCAACTATGGC.

As to this clone: The sequenced fragment ends 3 residues before the CDR3 boundary, so the rest is inferred from the germline J gene. J is TRBJ2-5 and V is TRBV7-9; D is perhaps TRBD2 (5 bases). Trimming shortened V by 4 bases and J by 5 bases, and 14 bases separated the two germline ends. The CDR3 has 14 residues. The germline V gene has CDR1 SEHNR and CDR2 FQNEAQ (reference sequence). CDR3 sequence reads: CASSSRLPWETQYF. Incomplete CDR3 DNA: TGTGCCAGCAGCTCCCGACTACCCTGGGAGACC.

As to this clone: The read falls 3 residues short of the CDR3 end, and the missing part is taken from the germline J gene. The chain links TRBV2 to TRBJ1-3; TRBD1 matches at 9 bases. Trimming removed 6 bases from V and 4 bases from J; junction bases left unmatched: 1. The CDR3 has 13 residues. Per the germline V gene, CDR1 is SNHLY and CDR2 is FYNNEI. The DNA read from the CDR3 is TGTGCCAGCAGGGGACAGGGCGGAAACACC. As protein: CASRGQGGNT. The whole CDR3 is CASRGQGGNTIYF.

To note about this clone: The CDR3 end falls 3 residues outside the read, so it is completed with the germline J gene. This chain joins TRBV5-1 and TRBJ2-3; tentatively, D is TRBD1 (6 bases). The ends were cut back, 2 bases at V and 3 bases at J, with 13 bases in the middle. This CDR3 is built from 15 residues. In germline, CDR1 is SGHRS, CDR2 YFSETQ. The covered CDR3 bases are TGCGCCAGCAGCTTCAGGCAGGGGTATACAGATACG. Translating it yields CASSFRQGYTDT. The complete CDR3 reads CASSFRQGYTDTQYF.

Comment on this clone: The read terminates 3 residues ahead of where the CDR3 ends, so the germline J gene completes it. The gene calls are TRBV12-3 or TRBV12-4 and TRBJ2-1; the match to TRBD2 covers 13 bases. V shed 6 bases, J shed 4 bases, and the junction held 3 bases outside the gene matches. CDR3 length: 15 residues. Partial CDR3 DNA: TGTGCCAGCAGCGTACTAGCGGGAGGGTACAATGAG. Translating it yields CASSVLAGGYNE. The full CDR3 protein is CASSVLAGGYNEQFF.

A note on this clone: The read ends 3 residues shy of where the CDR3 ends; the end is completed using the germline J gene. The rearrangement uses TRBV19 and TRBJ2-3, with D unclear. V lost 3 bases and J 2 bases, leaving 9 bases between the germline ends. Germline lookup yields CDR1 LNHDA and CDR2 SQIVND (reference sequence). The CDR3 is 14 amino acids. The sequenced CDR3 bases are TGTGCCAGTAGTATCGACAAGTCCACAGATACG. This codes for CASSIDKSTDT. The complete CDR3 protein is CASSIDKSTDTQYF.